Here is one T cell receptor (beta chain) with its context. The antigen is not known. The sample is drawn from a study of cytomegalovirus exposure and HLA in healthy donors. Study background: Both the approximately 120 validation repertoires and the approximately 700 first-cohort repertoires used the same platform, as reported by a later analysis. Findings and limits, study-wide: Investigators reported 164 TCR beta chains as tied to cytomegalovirus. A classifier reportedly called cytomegalovirus status with high sensitivity and specificity.

The protocol was immunoSEQ multiplex PCR, while the TCRdb copy is restricted to in-frame clones and leaves out a portion. Of more than 120,000 clones listed, about 91% are singletons. After removal of 4 bases from V and 5 bases from J, the junction contained 12 bases not matched to a gene. Germline assignment: CDR1 MGHRA and CDR2 YSYEKL. The CDR3 is made up of 16 amino acids. The donors were in the approximately 110-subject validation cohort; that cohort was separate from the roughly 700-subject first cohort. What was sequenced was PBMCs. The receptor's source is a man between 18 and 29 years old in good health and CMV-seropositive. The V and J genes are TRBV4-1 and TRBJ2-3, with 7 bases fitting TRBD2. CDR3 coding DNA: TGCGCCAGCAGCCGGGGGGGGATTTTCCGGGTAGATACGCAGTATTTT. Its translation is CASSRGGIFRVDTQYF.